This T cell receptor (beta chain) was found in a study of T cell responses to AZD1222 COVID-19 vaccine. Broader study findings: Females made up more of the donors, who were largely white British, and clonal diversity may have come out too low.

Points on this clone: The antigen is undetermined.

Germline CDR1 is KGHSH and CDR2 is LQKENI. The CDR3 length is 17 residues. Trimming at V came to 6 bases and at J to 0 bases, leaving 12 bases not matched to a gene. Generated by immunoSEQ multiplex PCR, the TCRdb table keeps only in-frame clones and is missing some. The top ten clones hold roughly 7.6% of a sample with more than 65,000 clones, about 86% of them seen once. This sample comprised peripheral blood, obtained on day 0 of AZD1222 vaccination. This chain links TRBV18 with TRBJ2-3; TRBD1 agrees at 7 bases. This clonotype originated in an adult in good health. The DNA for the CDR3 is TGTGCCAGCTCCCGGGACAGCTTATCTACTAGCACAGATACGCAGTATTTT. It yields the protein CASSRDSLSTSTDTQYF.